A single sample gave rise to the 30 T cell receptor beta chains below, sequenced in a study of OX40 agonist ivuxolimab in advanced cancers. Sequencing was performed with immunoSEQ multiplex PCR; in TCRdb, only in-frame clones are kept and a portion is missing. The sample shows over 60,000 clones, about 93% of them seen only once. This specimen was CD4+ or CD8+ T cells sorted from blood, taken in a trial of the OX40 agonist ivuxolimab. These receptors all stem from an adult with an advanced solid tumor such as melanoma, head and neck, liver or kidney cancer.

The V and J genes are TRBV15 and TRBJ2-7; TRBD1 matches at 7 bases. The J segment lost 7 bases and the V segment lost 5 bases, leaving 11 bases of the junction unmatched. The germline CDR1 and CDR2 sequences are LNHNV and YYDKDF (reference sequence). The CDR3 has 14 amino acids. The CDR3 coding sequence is TGTGCCACCAGCCGCAGACAGGGTGGTCGGGAGCAGTACTTC. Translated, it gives CATSRRQGGREQYF.

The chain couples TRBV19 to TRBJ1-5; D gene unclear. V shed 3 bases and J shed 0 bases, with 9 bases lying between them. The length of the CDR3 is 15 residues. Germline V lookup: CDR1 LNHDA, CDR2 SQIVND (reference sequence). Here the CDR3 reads CASSIRLYSNQPQHF. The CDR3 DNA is TGTGCCAGTAGTATCCGTTTATATAGCAATCAGCCCCAGCATTTT.

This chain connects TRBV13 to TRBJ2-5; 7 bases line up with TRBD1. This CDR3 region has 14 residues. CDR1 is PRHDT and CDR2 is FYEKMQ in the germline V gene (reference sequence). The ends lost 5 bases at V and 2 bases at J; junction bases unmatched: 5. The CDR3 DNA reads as TGTGCCAGCAGCCCCGAGGGGGCTCAAGAGACCCAGTACTTC. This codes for CASSPEGAQETQYF.

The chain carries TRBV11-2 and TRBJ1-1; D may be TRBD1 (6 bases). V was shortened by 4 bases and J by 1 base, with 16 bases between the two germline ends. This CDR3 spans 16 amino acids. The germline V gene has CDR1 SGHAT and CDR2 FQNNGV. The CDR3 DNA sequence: TGTGCCAGCAGCTCTATACTACGGGGGCCGAACACTGAAGCTTTCTTT. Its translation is CASSSILRGPNTEAFF.

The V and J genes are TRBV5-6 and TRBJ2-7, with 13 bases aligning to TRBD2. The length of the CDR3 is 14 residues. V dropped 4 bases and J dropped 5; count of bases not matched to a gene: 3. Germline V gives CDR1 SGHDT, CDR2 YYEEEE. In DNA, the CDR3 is TGTGCCAGCAGCACACTAGCGGGAGGGGACGAGCAGTACTTC. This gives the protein CASSTLAGGDEQYF.

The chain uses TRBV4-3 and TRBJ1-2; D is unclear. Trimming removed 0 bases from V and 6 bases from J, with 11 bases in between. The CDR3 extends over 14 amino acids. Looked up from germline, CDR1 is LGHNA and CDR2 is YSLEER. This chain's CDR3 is CASSQDGEGNGYTF. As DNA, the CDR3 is TGCGCCAGCAGCCAAGATGGCGAGGGAAATGGCTACACCTTC.

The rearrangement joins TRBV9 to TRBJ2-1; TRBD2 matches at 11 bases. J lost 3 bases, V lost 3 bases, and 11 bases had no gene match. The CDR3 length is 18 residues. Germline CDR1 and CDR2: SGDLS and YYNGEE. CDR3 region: CASSEIAGGPTHYNEQFF. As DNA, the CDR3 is TGTGCCAGCAGCGAGATAGCGGGGGGGCCCACTCACTACAATGAGCAGTTCTTC.

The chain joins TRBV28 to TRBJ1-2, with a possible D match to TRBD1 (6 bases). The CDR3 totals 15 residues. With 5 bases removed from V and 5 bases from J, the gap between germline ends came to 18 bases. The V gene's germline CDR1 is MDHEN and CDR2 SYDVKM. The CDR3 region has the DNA TGTGCCAGCAGTCCCCAGGGGATTGAGGAGTATGGCTACACCTTC. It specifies CASSPQGIEEYGYTF.

The CDR3 protein is CASSYVATGGYTF. Written as DNA, the CDR3 is TGTGCCAGCAGTTACGTCGCAACAGGAGGCTACACCTTC. The V gene is TRBV6-5, the J gene TRBJ1-2, with a weak D call TRBD1 (5 bases). This CDR3 has 13 residues. V shed 2 bases and J shed 8 bases, with 12 bases lying between them. Germline CDR1 is MNHEY and CDR2 is SVGAGI.

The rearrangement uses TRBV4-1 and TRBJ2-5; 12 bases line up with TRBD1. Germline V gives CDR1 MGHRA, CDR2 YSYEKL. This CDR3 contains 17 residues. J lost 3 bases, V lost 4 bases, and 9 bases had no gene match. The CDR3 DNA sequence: TGCGCCAGCAGCCCGGGACAGGGGGCCCCGGAAAAAGAGACCCAGTACTTC. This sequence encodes CASSPGQGAPEKETQYF.

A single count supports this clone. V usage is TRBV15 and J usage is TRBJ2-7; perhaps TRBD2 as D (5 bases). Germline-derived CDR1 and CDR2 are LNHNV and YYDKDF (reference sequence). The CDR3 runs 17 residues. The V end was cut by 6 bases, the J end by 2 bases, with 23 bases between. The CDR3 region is CATSPGVGSELAYEQYF. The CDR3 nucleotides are TGTGCCACCAGTCCCGGGGTGGGTAGCGAGTTAGCCTACGAGCAGTACTTC.

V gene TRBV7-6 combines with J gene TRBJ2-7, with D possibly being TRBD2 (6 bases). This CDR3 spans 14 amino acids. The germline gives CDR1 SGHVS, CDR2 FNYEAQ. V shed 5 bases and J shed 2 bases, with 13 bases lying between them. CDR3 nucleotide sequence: TGTGCCAGCAGCCTAAGCGGGCGCACCTACGAGCAGTACTTC. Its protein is CASSLSGRTYEQYF.

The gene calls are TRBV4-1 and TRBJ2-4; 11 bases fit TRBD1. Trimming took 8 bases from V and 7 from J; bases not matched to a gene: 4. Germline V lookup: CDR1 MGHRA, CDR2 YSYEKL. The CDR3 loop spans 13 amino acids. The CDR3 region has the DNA TGCGCCAGCGAGGACAGGGGGCGGAACATTCAGTACTTC. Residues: CASEDRGRNIQYF.

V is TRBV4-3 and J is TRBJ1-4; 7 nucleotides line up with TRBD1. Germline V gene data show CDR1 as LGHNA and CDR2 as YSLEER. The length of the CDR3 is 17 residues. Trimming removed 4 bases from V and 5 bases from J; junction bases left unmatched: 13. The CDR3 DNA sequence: TGCGCCAGCAGCCGCTCAATTCCGGGACAGATAAATGAAAAACTGTTTTTT. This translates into CASSRSIPGQINEKLFF.

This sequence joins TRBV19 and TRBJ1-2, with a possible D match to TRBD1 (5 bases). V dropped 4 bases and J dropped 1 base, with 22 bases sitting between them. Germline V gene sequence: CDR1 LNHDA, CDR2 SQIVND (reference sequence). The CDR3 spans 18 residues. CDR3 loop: CASSTPVRDGRFNYGYTF. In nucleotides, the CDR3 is TGTGCCAGTAGTACCCCTGTCCGGGACGGCCGTTTTAACTATGGCTACACCTTC.

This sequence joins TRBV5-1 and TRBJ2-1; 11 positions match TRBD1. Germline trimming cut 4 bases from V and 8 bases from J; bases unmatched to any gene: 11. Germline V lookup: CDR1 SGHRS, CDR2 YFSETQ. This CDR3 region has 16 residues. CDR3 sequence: CASSIPGQGVFDEQFF. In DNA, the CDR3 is TGCGCCAGCAGCATCCCGGGACAGGGGGTTTTTGATGAGCAGTTCTTC.

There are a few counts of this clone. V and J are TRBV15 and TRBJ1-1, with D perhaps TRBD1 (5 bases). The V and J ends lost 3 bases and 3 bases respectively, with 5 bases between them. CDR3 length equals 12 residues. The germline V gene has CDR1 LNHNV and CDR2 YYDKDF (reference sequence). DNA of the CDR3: TGTGCCACCAGCAGGGGGGACACTGAAGCTTTCTTT. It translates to CATSRGDTEAFF. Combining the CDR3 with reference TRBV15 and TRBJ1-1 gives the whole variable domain DAMVIQNPRYQVTQFGKPVTLSCSQTLNHNVMYWYQQKSSQAPKLLFHYYDKDFNNEADTPDNFQSRRPNTSFCFLDIRSPGLGDTAMYLCATSRGDTEAFFGQGTRLTVV.

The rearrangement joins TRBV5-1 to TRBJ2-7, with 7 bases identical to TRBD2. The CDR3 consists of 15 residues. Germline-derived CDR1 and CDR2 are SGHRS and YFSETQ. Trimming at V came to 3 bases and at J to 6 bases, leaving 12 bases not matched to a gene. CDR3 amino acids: CASSSPAGADGEQYF. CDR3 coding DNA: TGCGCCAGCAGCTCGCCGGCGGGAGCTGACGGCGAGCAGTACTTC.

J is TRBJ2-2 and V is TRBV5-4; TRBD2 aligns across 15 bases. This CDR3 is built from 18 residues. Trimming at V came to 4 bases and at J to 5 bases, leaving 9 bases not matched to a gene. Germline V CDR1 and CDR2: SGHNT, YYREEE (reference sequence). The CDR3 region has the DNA TGTGCCAGCAGCGCGCCGGGACTAGCGGGAGGATCTACCGGGGAGCTGTTTTTT. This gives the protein CASSAPGLAGGSTGELFF.

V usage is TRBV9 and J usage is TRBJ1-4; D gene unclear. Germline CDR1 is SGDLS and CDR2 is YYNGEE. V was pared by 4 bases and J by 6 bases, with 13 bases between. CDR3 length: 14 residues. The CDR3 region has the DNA TGTGCCAGCAGCCCCGGGTGGGAGGATGAAAAACTGTTTTTT. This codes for CASSPGWEDEKLFF.

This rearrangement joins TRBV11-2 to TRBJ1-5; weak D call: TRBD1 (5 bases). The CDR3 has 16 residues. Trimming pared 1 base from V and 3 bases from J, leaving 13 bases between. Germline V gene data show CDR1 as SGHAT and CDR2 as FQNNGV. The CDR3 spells CASSLGGSGANQPQHF. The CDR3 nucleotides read TGTGCCAGCAGCTTAGGGGGTTCTGGGGCCAATCAGCCCCAGCATTTT.

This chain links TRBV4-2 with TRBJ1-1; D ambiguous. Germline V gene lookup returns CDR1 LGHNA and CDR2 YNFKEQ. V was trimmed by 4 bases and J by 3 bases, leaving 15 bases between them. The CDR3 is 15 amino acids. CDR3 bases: TGTGCCAGCAGCCTCGCTAAGCTGACTTACACTGAAGCTTTCTTT. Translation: CASSLAKLTYTEAFF.

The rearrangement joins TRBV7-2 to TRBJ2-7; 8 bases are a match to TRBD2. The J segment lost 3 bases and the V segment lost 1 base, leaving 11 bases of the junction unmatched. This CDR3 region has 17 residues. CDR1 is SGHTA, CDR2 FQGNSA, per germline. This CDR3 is CASSLVSSGYGHYEQYF. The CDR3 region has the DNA TGTGCCAGCAGCTTAGTGTCTAGCGGGTACGGACACTACGAGCAGTACTTC.

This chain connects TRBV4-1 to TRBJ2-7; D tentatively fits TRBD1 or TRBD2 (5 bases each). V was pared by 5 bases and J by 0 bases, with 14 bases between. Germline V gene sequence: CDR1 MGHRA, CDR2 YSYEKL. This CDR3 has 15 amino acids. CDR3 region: CASSWGISGSYEQYF. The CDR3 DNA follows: TGCGCCAGCAGCTGGGGGATTTCCGGCTCCTACGAGCAGTACTTC.

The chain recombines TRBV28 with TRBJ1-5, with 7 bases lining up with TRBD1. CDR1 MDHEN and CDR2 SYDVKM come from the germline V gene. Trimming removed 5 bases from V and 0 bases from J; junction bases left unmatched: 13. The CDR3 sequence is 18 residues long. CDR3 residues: CASSPSGQGGISNQPQHF. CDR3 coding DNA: TGTGCCAGCAGTCCCTCGGGCCAGGGGGGTATTAGCAATCAGCCCCAGCATTTT.

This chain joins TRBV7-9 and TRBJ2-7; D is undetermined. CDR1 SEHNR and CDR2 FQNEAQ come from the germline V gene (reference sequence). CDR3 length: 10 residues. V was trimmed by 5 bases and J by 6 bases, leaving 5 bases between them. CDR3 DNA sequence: TGTGCCAGCAGCATCGGCGAGCAGTACTTC. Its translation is CASSIGEQYF.

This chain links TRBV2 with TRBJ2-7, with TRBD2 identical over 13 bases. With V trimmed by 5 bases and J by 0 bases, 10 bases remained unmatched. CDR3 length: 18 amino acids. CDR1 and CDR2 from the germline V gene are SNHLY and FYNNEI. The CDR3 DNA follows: TGTGCCAGCAGTAACTCCGGGACTAGCGGGGAGCACTCCTACGAGCAGTACTTC. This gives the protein CASSNSGTSGEHSYEQYF.

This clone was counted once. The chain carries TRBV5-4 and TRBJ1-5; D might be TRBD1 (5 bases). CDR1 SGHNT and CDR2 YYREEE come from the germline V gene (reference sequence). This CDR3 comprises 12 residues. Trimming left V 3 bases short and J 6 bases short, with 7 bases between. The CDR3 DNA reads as TGTGCCAGCAGCTCGGGGGGTCAGCCCCAGCATTTT. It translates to CASSSGGQPQHF.

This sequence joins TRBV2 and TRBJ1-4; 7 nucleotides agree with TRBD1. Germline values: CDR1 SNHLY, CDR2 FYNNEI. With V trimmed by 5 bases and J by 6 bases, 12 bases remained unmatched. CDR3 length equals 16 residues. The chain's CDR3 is CASSMSGTVTYEKLFF. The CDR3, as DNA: TGTGCCAGCAGTATGTCCGGGACAGTCACTTATGAAAAACTGTTTTTT.

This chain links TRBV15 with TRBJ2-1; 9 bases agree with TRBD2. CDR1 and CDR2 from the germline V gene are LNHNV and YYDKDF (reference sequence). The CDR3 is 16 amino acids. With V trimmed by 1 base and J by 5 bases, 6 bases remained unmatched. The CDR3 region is CATSRGSGRSHNEQFF. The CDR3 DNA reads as TGTGCCACCAGCAGAGGGAGCGGGAGGTCTCACAATGAGCAGTTCTTC.